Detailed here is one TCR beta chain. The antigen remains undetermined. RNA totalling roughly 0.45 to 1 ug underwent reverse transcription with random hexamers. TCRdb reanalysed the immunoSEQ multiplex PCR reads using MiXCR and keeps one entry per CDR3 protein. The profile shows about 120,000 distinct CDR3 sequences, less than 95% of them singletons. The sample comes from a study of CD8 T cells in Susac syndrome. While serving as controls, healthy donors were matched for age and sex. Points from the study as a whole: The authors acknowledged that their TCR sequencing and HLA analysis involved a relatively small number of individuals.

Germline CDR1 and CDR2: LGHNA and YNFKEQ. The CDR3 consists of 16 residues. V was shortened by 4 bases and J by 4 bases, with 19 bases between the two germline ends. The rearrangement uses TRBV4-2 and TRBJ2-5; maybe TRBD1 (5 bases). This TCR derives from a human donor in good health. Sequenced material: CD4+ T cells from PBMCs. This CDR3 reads CASSPTFLQGGETQYF. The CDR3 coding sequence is TGTGCCAGCAGCCCCACATTTTTGCAGGGTGGAGAGACCCAGTACTTC.